This T cell receptor beta chain was retrieved from a study of cytomegalovirus exposure and HLA in healthy donors. About the research overall: The same platform was used for the 130 or so validation repertoires and the 600 to 700 first-cohort repertoires, a later analysis reported.

The CDR3 contains 14 residues. Germline values: CDR1 SGHVS, CDR2 FNYEAQ. The V end was cut by 6 bases, the J end by 3 bases, with 15 bases between. Profiled with immunoSEQ multiplex PCR; TCRdb holds only in-frame clones, not every one. Of roughly 62,000 clones listed, around 90% are singletons. The chain links TRBV7-6 to TRBJ2-7, with a tentative D call TRBD1 (5 bases). Sequenced: PBMCs. This clonotype was obtained from a woman under 40 in good health and CMV-seronegative. The CDR3 DNA follows: TGTGCCAGCAGTTCAGACGACAGAGTCTACGAGCAGTACTTC. Amino acids: CASSSDDRVYEQYF.